A selection of T cell receptor beta chains follows, all from one sample in a study of patients and donors after allogeneic stem cell transplantation. TCRdb re-derived calls from the RT-PCR reads in MiXCR, one entry per CDR3 protein. The sample includes about 70,000 distinct CDR3 sequences, about 25% of them seen just once. The material sequenced was blood, either unsorted or a sorted T cell fraction (not recorded which). All receptors derive from a human donor who was either an allogeneic HSCT recipient or a stem cell or donor lymphocyte infusion donor (not recorded which). It is not recorded whose cells these are; they may come from a transplant donor. Both conserved end residues are part of each CDR3. The D gene is left open where the match is weak. The listing skips clone size in some rows; elsewhere it reads once, few, many or a size class.

TRBV10-3,TRBJ2-7,.,.,CATTPLGRDYEQYF
TRBV12-3/TRBV12-4,TRBJ1-3,many,.,CASSSGPGNTIYF
TRBV12-3/TRBV12-4,TRBJ1-2,few,.,CASSPDTDGYTF
TRBV5-8,TRBJ2-7,.,TRBD2,CASSPFPGLAFGYEQYF
TRBV5-6,TRBJ2-2,.,.,CASSFLDSANTGELFF
TRBV3-1,TRBJ2-7,few,TRBD2,CASRTSGRAKEQYF
TRBV5-4,TRBJ2-5,few,.,CASSLVSEETQYF
TRBV5-5,TRBJ1-5,few,.,CASSLEPGGNQPQHF
TRBV29-1,TRBJ1-2,.,TRBD1,CSVARQGFYGYTF
TRBV12-3/TRBV12-4,TRBJ2-2,few,TRBD2,CASTFPAGGPNTGELFF
TRBV15,TRBJ2-2,.,.,CATSTLGGELFF
TRBV14,TRBJ1-6,few,.,CASSPRGYNSPLHF
TRBV29-1,TRBJ2-7,.,.,CSVAAGMPYEQYF
TRBV29-1,TRBJ2-5,.,TRBD1,CSVEDRDLQETQYF
TRBV29-1,TRBJ1-1,few,TRBD1,CSVETGEKDTEAFF
TRBV20-1,TRBJ1-2,once,.,CSASRTDYGYTF
TRBV30,TRBJ1-2,.,.,CACPTRDIFYGYTF
TRBV12-3/TRBV12-4,TRBJ2-7,.,TRBD1,CASSAVRGLPYEQYF
TRBV12-3/TRBV12-4,TRBJ1-2,few,TRBD1,CASTNRGYGYTF
TRBV20-1,TRBJ1-5,.,.,CSALRHGPIEDKYSNQPQHF
TRBV10-3,TRBJ2-5,few,.,CAIKASETQYF
TRBV7-9,TRBJ1-2,few,.,CASSPGRRNYGYTF
TRBV7-9,TRBJ2-2,few,.,CASSLQTFGELFF
TRBV5-1,TRBJ1-1,.,TRBD1,CASSPDRLNTEAFF
TRBV25-1,TRBJ2-7,.,.,CASSDLGEYEQYF
TRBV29-1,TRBJ2-3,.,TRBD2,CSVRTRASTDTQYF
TRBV12-5,TRBJ1-2,.,.,CASGFGGGAFYGYTF
TRBV24-1,TRBJ2-5,few,TRBD2,CARGGETVSLRTQYF
TRBV12-3/TRBV12-4,TRBJ2-2,few,.,CASTPGDANTGELFF
TRBV20-1,TRBJ1-2,.,.,CSARMGGQPNYGYTF
TRBV29-1,TRBJ2-7,.,.,CSCLSALEQYF
TRBV4-3,TRBJ2-7,.,TRBD1,CASSQNRGDVQYF
TRBV7-6,TRBJ2-2,.,.,CASSLTLRGQGHTGELFF
TRBV12-5,TRBJ1-5,.,.,CASGSEDSNQPQHF
TRBV4-3,TRBJ1-5,few,.,CASSQERTGRQPQHF
TRBV14,TRBJ1-2,.,.,CASSQTTYGYTF
TRBV2,TRBJ2-4,.,TRBD2,CASSAGLPKNIQYF
TRBV4-3,TRBJ2-5,.,TRBD1,CASSQGQGGETQYF
TRBV7-2,TRBJ1-1,many,.,CASSLVGATEAFF
TRBV29-1,TRBJ1-1,.,.,CSVDAGDTEAFF
TRBV12-3/TRBV12-4,TRBJ1-1,few,.,CASSPRVTTEAFF
TRBV10-3,TRBJ2-2,.,.,CAISAGAGGELFF